Listed below are T cell receptor beta chains from one sample, sequenced in a study of shared clonotypes between healthy human individuals. This table comes from immunoSEQ multiplex PCR, and its TCRdb copy is limited to in-frame clones, with some not included. The sample yields hundreds of thousands of clones, around three quarters seen once. Sequencing used memory CD4+ T cells sorted from blood. These receptors all come from a woman under 40 in good health. CDR3s include the opening cysteine and the closing phenylalanine or tryptophan. Each record gives: V gene, CDR3 length, J gene, D gene, clone size, CDR3 protein, CDR3 DNA. The D gene is left open where the match is weak. Clone size appears in some rows only: once, few, many, or a class for an expanded clone.

>TRBV28|16|TRBJ2-7|TRBD1|NA
CASRDYGTGITYEQYF
TGTGCCAGCAGGGACTATGGGACAGGGATTACCTACGAGCAGTACTTC
>TRBV7-3|15|TRBJ2-5|NA|NA
CASSLSSSGQETQYF
TGTGCCAGCAGCTTAAGTAGTAGCGGTCAAGAGACCCAGTACTTC
>TRBV5-1|15|TRBJ2-2|NA|NA
CASRWVAANTGELFF
TGCGCCAGCAGATGGGTAGCCGCGAACACCGGGGAGCTGTTTTTT
>TRBV7-9|13|TRBJ1-2|TRBD1|many
CASSLTGGYGYTF
TGTGCCAGCAGCTTAACAGGGGGCTATGGCTACACCTTC
>TRBV28|15|TRBJ1-1|NA|NA
CASSHQLTPGTEAFF
TGTGCCAGCAGCCACCAACTCACCCCGGGCACTGAAGCTTTCTTT
>TRBV5-1|15|TRBJ2-1|TRBD2|few
CASSSGLAGTNEQFF
TGCGCCAGCAGCAGTGGACTAGCGGGGACCAATGAGCAGTTCTTC
>TRBV11-2|13|TRBJ1-1|NA|once
CASSPRGHQAAFF
TGTGCCAGCAGCCCCCGGGGACATCAGGCAGCTTTCTTT
>TRBV5-1|13|TRBJ2-2|NA|NA
CASSLTNTGELFF
TGCGCCAGCAGCCTTACGAACACCGGGGAGCTGTTTTTT
>TRBV21-1|19|TRBJ1-1|NA|NA
CASSTLPDRDRKMNTEAFF
TGTGCCAGCAGCACCCTACCCGACCGGGACAGGAAAATGAACACTGAAGCTTTCTTT
>TRBV7-9|16|TRBJ2-1|NA|NA
CASSTPGLLGGNEQFF
TGTGCCAGCAGCACCCCAGGACTTCTCGGAGGGAATGAGCAGTTCTTC
>TRBV7-3|15|TRBJ2-3|NA|NA
CASSSGPRDADTQYF
TGTGCCAGCAGCTCCGGGCCCAGGGACGCAGATACGCAGTATTTT
>TRBV5-1|13|TRBJ2-7|TRBD1|NA
CASRETGVYEQYF
TGCGCCAGCCGCGAGACAGGGGTCTACGAGCAGTACTTC
>TRBV2|15|TRBJ2-1|TRBD1|NA
CASRAAGTEYNEQFF
TGTGCCAGCAGGGCAGCCGGGACAGAATACAATGAGCAGTTCTTC
>TRBV28|13|TRBJ1-1|NA|NA
CASSWGGKGEAFF
TGTGCCAGCAGTTGGGGAGGGAAAGGTGAAGCTTTCTTT
>TRBV7-9|16|TRBJ1-5|TRBD1|NA
CASSLDRGQGLLAQHF
TGTGCCAGCAGCTTAGATCGGGGACAGGGGTTGTTGGCCCAGCATTTT
>TRBV6-5|15|TRBJ1-5|NA|NA
CASSYAGTEGGPQHF
TGTGCCAGCAGTTACGCCGGGACGGAGGGAGGGCCCCAGCATTTT
>TRBV28|16|TRBJ2-7|NA|few
CASSLGVRRTSYEQYF
TGTGCCAGCAGTTTAGGGGTGAGGCGAACGAGCTACGAGCAGTACTTC
>TRBV28|14|TRBJ2-5|TRBD2|NA
CASSIAGAGETQYF
TGTGCCAGCAGTATAGCGGGAGCGGGAGAGACCCAGTACTTC
>TRBV5-1|15|TRBJ2-3|NA|NA
CASSLALASTDTQYF
TGCGCCAGCAGCTTGGCGCTAGCGAGCACAGATACGCAGTATTTT
>TRBV7-6|13|TRBJ1-1|NA|NA
CASSFRTDTEAFF
TGTGCCAGCAGCTTCCGGACAGACACTGAAGCTTTCTTT
>TRBV5-1|15|TRBJ2-7|TRBD1|NA
CASSLAGQGAYEQYF
TGCGCCAGCAGCCTTGCTGGACAGGGGGCCTACGAGCAGTACTTC
>TRBV7-8|13|TRBJ1-2|NA|NA
CASSSAGGYGYTF
TGTGCCAGCAGCTCGGCGGGGGGCTATGGCTACACCTTC
>TRBV25-1|15|TRBJ2-7|NA|NA
CASSDGQTEPYEQYF
TGTGCCAGCAGTGATGGACAGACAGAACCCTACGAGCAGTACTTC
>TRBV2|14|TRBJ2-1|TRBD2|NA
CASNRLAGVAEQFF
TGTGCCAGCAATCGGCTAGCGGGAGTGGCTGAGCAGTTCTTC